This entry lists 21 T cell receptor beta chains sequenced from one sample in a study of tumor and adjacent non-tumor tissue in lung cancer. The library came from three nested PCR rounds adapted from ARM-PCR protocols. From the multiplex PCR reads, TCRdb called clonotypes with MiXCR, one entry per CDR3 protein. The data hold 100,000 or so distinct CDR3 sequences, with 60% to 80% observed a single time. No cell sorting was done before RNA was extracted from the tissue. The normal lung tissue was taken more than 3 cm from the tumor edge. Material: distant non-tumor lung tissue. These receptors all come from a man aged 25 to 45 with non-small cell lung cancer.

The rearrangement uses TRBV7-9 and TRBJ1-5; D not certain. This CDR3 is 14 amino acids long. Trimming removed 4 bases at V and 3 bases at J, with 10 bases between. Germline V gives CDR1 SEHNR, CDR2 FQNEAQ (reference sequence). CDR3 sequence: CASSSTDNNQPQHF. The DNA for the CDR3 is TGTGCCAGCAGCTCGACGGATAACAATCAGCCCCAGCATTTT.

Points on this clonotype: At one of its ends the junction is not consistent with the germline gene, which may arise from a read error. The chain is built from TRBV12-5 and TRBJ2-1, with D perhaps matching TRBD2 (5 bases). Looked up from germline, CDR1 is LGHNT and CDR2 is FRNRAP. The CDR3 loop spans 14 amino acids. The DNA for the CDR3 is TGTGCTGGTGGTGTGGGAGACGCCTACAATGAGCAGTTCTTC. This gives the protein CAGGVGDAYNEQFF. Full variable domain (outside the CDR3, taken from reference TRBV12-5 and TRBJ2-1): DARVTQTPRHKVTEMGQEVTMRCQPILGHNTVFWYRQTMMQGLELLAYFRNRAPLDDSGMPKDRFSAEMPDATLATLKIQPSEPRDSAVYFCAGGVGDAYNEQFFGPGTRLTVL.

About this clonotype: At one of its ends the junction is not consistent with the germline gene, which may arise from a read error. This chain uses TRBV20-1 with TRBJ2-3, with D tentatively TRBD1 or TRBD2 (5 bases each). The germline gives CDR1 DFQATT, CDR2 SNEGSKA (reference sequence). The CDR3 spans 13 residues. The CDR3 coding sequence is TGCAGTGGAAGGACACGGGGAAGAGATACGCGGTATTTT. Translation gives CSGRTRGRDTRYF.

In its sample, this clonotype was seen a few times. The rearrangement joins TRBV6-2 or TRBV6-3 to TRBJ1-1; TRBD1 aligns across 9 bases. Germline assignment: CDR1 MNHEY and CDR2 SVGEGT. The CDR3 is 17 amino acids. After removal of 6 bases from V and 0 bases from J, the junction contained 11 bases not matched to a gene. In nucleotides, the CDR3 is TGTGCCAGCAGGGGAACAGGGGGCACGTTGGTGAACACTGAAGCTTTCTTT. Translated: CASRGTGGTLVNTEAFF.

For this clonotype: Sequence at one end of the junction differs from germline and may be a read error. The chain is built from TRBV11-3 and TRBJ2-1; tentatively, D is TRBD1 or TRBD2 (5 bases each). The CDR3 covers 14 residues. The germline V gene encodes CDR1 SGHNT and CDR2 YENEEA. This chain's CDR3 is CASFEVGTYIEQFF. The CDR3, as DNA: TGTGCCAGCTTCGAGGTCGGGACCTACATTGAGCAGTTCTTC.

Comments on this clonotype: Because the CDR3 is missing its conserved closing phenylalanine or tryptophan, this is likely a read error. This chain links TRBV29-1 with TRBJ1-1; 11 bases fit TRBD1. From germline, CDR1 is SQVTM and CDR2 ANQGSEA. With V trimmed by 7 bases and J by 4 bases, 8 bases remained unmatched. The CDR3 is 14 residues long. CDR3 DNA sequence: TGCAGCGCCGAACTTGGGACAGGGGGCACTGAAGCTTTCCTT. The encoded protein is CSAELGTGGTEAFL.

Regarding this clonotype: This may be a read error: a much more frequent sequence differs by one nucleotide. The CDR3 DNA reads TGTGCCAGCAGTTACCTGACTAGCGGGGCTAATGAGCAGTTCTTC. It encodes CASSYLTSGANEQFF. The J gene is TRBJ2-1, the V gene TRBV12-3 or TRBV12-4; 11 nucleotides align to TRBD2. The CDR3 has 15 residues. The trim removed 4 bases at V and 7 bases at J, leaving 6 bases unmatched.

As concerns this clonotype: A much larger clone differs from this one at a single base, so this may be a read error. The rearrangement links TRBV24-1 to TRBJ1-5, with a possible D match to TRBD1 (6 bases). The germline V gene has CDR1 KGHDR and CDR2 SFDVKD. The CDR3 sequence is 19 residues long. With 0 bases removed from V and 3 bases from J, the gap between germline ends came to 20 bases. The CDR3 region has the DNA TGTGCCACCAGTGATTTGCACCAGGGGTTCGGTTGGACCAATCAGCCCCAGCATTTT. It is translated as CATSDLHQGFGWTNQPQHF.

With respect to this clonotype: Possible read error: a much larger clone is one base away. The chain joins TRBV28 to TRBJ2-1, with 7 positions matching TRBD1. The CDR3 covers 16 residues. J gave up 4 bases and V 4 bases, and 10 bases lay outside the gene matches. Per germline, CDR1 MDHEN and CDR2 SYDVKM. Here the CDR3 DNA reads TGTGCCAGCAGTTCCATGACAGGGCGCTGGTACAATGAGCAGTTCTTC. Its protein is CASSSMTGRWYNEQFF.

The rearrangement uses TRBV20-1 and TRBJ2-7; TRBD1 aligns across 7 bases. The CDR3 is 13 amino acids. J was trimmed by 2 bases and V by 7 bases; bases with no gene match: 8. Germline loops: CDR1 DFQATT, CDR2 SNEGSKA (reference sequence). CDR3 amino acids: CSVLDRMTYEQYF. The CDR3 DNA is TGCAGTGTCCTGGACAGGATGACCTACGAGCAGTACTTC.

The chain employs TRBV14 and TRBJ1-1, with D unresolved. Germline V lookup: CDR1 SGHDN, CDR2 FVKESK. CDR3 size: 13 residues. Trimming took off 9 bases at V and 0 bases at J, with 11 bases between the two ends. In nucleotides, the CDR3 is TGTGCCAGTAGCACAGCCCTGAACACTGAAGCTTTCTTT. This codes for CASSTALNTEAFF.

Turning to this clonotype: Because the CDR3 is missing its conserved closing phenylalanine or tryptophan, this is likely a read error. The CDR3 region has the DNA TGTGCTAGCAGCCACGCTTCCGGGACAGGGGGCACTGAAGCTTTCTAT. Its protein product is CASSHASGTGGTEAFY. The V gene is TRBV11-2, the J gene TRBJ1-1; 11 bases are a match to TRBD1. This CDR3 comprises 16 residues. Germline V gene lookup returns CDR1 SGHAT and CDR2 FQNNGV.

This clonotype was seen ten or more times. The DNA for the CDR3 is TGTGCCAGCTCTAAAATCAGCCCGTCCTACGAGCAGTACTTC. Its translation is CASSKISPSYEQYF. The chain carries TRBV6-5 and TRBJ2-7; D gene ambiguous. V was trimmed by 8 bases and J by 1 base, leaving 15 bases between them. CDR1 and CDR2 from the germline V gene are MNHEY and SVGAGI. This CDR3 has 14 residues.

Comment on this clonotype: A much larger clone sits a single nucleotide away, making a read error possible. The chain carries TRBV6-5 and TRBJ1-5; no reliable D call. V lost 6 bases and J lost 4, with 13 bases in between. Germline loops: CDR1 MNHEY, CDR2 SVGAGI. CDR3 length: 14 amino acids. The CDR3 sequence: CASRPNSINQPQHF. The CDR3 DNA reads as TGTGCCAGCAGACCCAACAGCATAAATCAGCCCCAGCATTTT.

This chain uses TRBV5-1 with TRBJ2-1, with D perhaps TRBD2 (6 bases). The V end was cut by 6 bases, the J end by 3 bases, with 10 bases between. In germline, CDR1 is SGHRS, CDR2 YFSETQ. The CDR3 length is 13 residues. Written as DNA, the CDR3 is TGCGCCAGCAACCAGGGAGGCTACAATGAGCAGTTCTTC. Translated, it gives CASNQGGYNEQFF.

Comment on this clonotype: The missing conserved phenylalanine or tryptophan at the end of this CDR3 makes a read error likely. The limits of the CDR3 on the DNA are not certain, so only TCRdb's listed CDR3 is given. The chain combines TRBV11-2 with TRBJ2-2. CDR1 and CDR2 (germline): SGHAT, FQNNGV. The CDR3 has 13 amino acids, counting both end residues. The chain's CDR3 is CASSYKRTGELCC.

The chain couples TRBV29-1 to TRBJ1-1, with D maybe TRBD1 (5 bases). The CDR3 consists of 14 residues. Germline values: CDR1 SQVTM, CDR2 ANQGSEA. Between the trimmed V and J ends, which lost 4 bases and 6 bases, there was a span of 18 bases. The CDR3 sequence: CSVVTWGQDAEAFF. CDR3 bases: TGCAGCGTTGTGACTTGGGGCCAGGACGCTGAAGCTTTCTTT.

The gene calls are TRBV29-1 and TRBJ2-6, with a tentative D call TRBD1 (5 bases). There are 14 residues in the CDR3. The V gene's germline CDR1 is SQVTM and CDR2 ANQGSEA. The CDR3, as DNA: TGCAGTGCTCTGTGGGGTGGTGGGGCTAGCGTCCTGACTTTC. Encoded protein: CSALWGGGASVLTF.

The table lists this clonotype with many counts. This chain connects TRBV5-4 to TRBJ2-2, with 9 bases fitting TRBD1. The junction had 3 bases not matched to a gene; V was cut back by 3 bases and J by 6 bases. The CDR3 has 14 amino acids. Per the germline V gene, CDR1 is SGHNT and CDR2 is YYREEE (reference sequence). The CDR3 DNA reads TGTGCCAGCAGCTCAACAGGGGGCGCCGGGGAGCTGTTTTTT. It is translated as CASSSTGGAGELFF.

This chain joins TRBV4-2 and TRBJ2-5; possible D gene TRBD1, 5 bases. V shed 1 base and J shed 5 bases, with 14 bases lying between them. The CDR3 runs 15 residues. CDR1 LGHNA and CDR2 YNFKEQ come from the germline V gene. The CDR3 region has the DNA TGTGCCAGCAGCCAAGTTTGTGGGGCGTCGGAGACCCAGTACTTC. Translated, it gives CASSQVCGASETQYF.

A note on this clonotype: At one end, the junction sequence differs from germline, possibly due to a read error. The J gene is TRBJ2-5, the V gene TRBV11-2; TRBD1 might be the D (6 bases). Per germline, CDR1 SGHAT and CDR2 FQNNGV. The CDR3 is 15 amino acids. CDR3 bases: TGTGCCAGCAGTTCCCCCGGGACACCACAAGAGACCCAGTGCTTC. Translated, it gives CASSSPGTPQETQCF.